These T cell receptor beta chains were read from a single sample in a study of T cell repertoires in cytomegalovirus infection. No cognate antigen is known for these TCRs. Each CDR3 protein gets one entry after TCRdb re-called the reads with MiXCR. This table has 650,000 to 900,000 distinct CDR3 sequences, approximately 32% appearing once. The starting material was cultured CD8+ T cells from PBMCs, obtained from culture after CMV antigen stimulation. The receptors were gathered from a human donor in good health (CMV status not recorded). Some clones in this sample may be carry-over from other donors' samples. The CDR3 runs from the conserved cysteine through the conserved F or W. A D gene is named only where the DNA matches it firmly. Size is omitted from some rows. Given values are once, few, many or a class for expanded clones.

>TRBJ2-3|TRBV7-3|NA|TRBD2
TGTGCCAGCAGCCCTCTAGCGGGGCCCGGAGATACGCAGTATTTT
CASSPLAGPGDTQYF
>TRBJ1-6|TRBV28|few|TRBD1
TGTGCCAGCAGAAAGGACAGGGTGTTCGATAATTCACCCCTCCACTTT
CASRKDRVFDNSPLHF
>TRBJ2-1|TRBV7-7|few|TRBD2
TGTGCTAGCAGCCAAACTAGCGGGGCTCTCAATGAGCAGTTCTTC
CASSQTSGALNEQFF
>TRBJ1-5|TRBV6-4|NA|NA
TGTGCCATCTCGAATACACCGGGTGAGGGGCCCCAGCATTTT
CAISNTPGEGPQHF
>TRBJ2-7|TRBV7-2|few|NA
TGTGCCAGCAGCTTAGCGGGAGACGGAAGCTCCTACGAGCAGTACTTC
CASSLAGDGSSYEQYF
>TRBJ1-2|TRBV12-3/TRBV12-4|few|NA
TGTGCCAGCAGCTGGGGGGGAGGGGTCTATGGCTACACCTTC
CASSWGGGVYGYTF
>TRBJ2-7|TRBV27|NA|NA
TGTGCCAGCAGTTTGACAGAATCCTACGAGCAGTACTTC
CASSLTESYEQYF
>TRBJ1-2|TRBV2|few|NA
TGTGCCAGCAGTGAGCCAGGAGACACACCTCCTTACTATGGCTACACCTTC
CASSEPGDTPPYYGYTF
>TRBJ2-1|TRBV6-1|NA|NA
TGTGCCAGCAACACTGGTCGGTACAATGAGCAGTTCTTC
CASNTGRYNEQFF
>TRBJ2-3|TRBV27|NA|NA
TGTGCCAGCAGCCATGGACACACAGATACGCAGTATTTT
CASSHGHTDTQYF
>TRBJ1-1|TRBV20-1|NA|TRBD1
TGCAGTGCCCTGGACAGGGGGTCCGCCAAAACTGAAGCTTTCTTT
CSALDRGSAKTEAFF
>TRBJ2-1|TRBV12-3/TRBV12-4|few|TRBD2
TGTGCCAGCTTTGGGGCTAGCGGGGGGCAGTTTCGGAATGAGCAGTTCTTC
CASFGASGGQFRNEQFF
>TRBJ2-7|TRBV6-1|NA|TRBD2
TGTGCCAGCAGTCCCTCGGGGGGTAGCGGGGGGAACGAGCAGTACTTC
CASSPSGGSGGNEQYF
>TRBJ2-1|TRBV6-1|NA|TRBD2
TGTGCCAGCAGTGGGGTTAGCGGGGCTTACAATGAGCAGTTCTTC
CASSGVSGAYNEQFF
>TRBJ2-3|TRBV12-3/TRBV12-4|NA|NA
TGTGCCAGCAGTTTAGCGTGGAGGCCGAGGGCAAACAGCACAGATACGCAGTATTTT
CASSLAWRPRANSTDTQYF
>TRBJ2-5|TRBV12-3/TRBV12-4|NA|TRBD2
TGTGCCAGCAGTTGGTCTAGCGGGGGGAGAGAGACCCAGTACTTC
CASSWSSGGRETQYF
>TRBJ1-1|TRBV6-2/TRBV6-3|few|TRBD1
TGTGCCAGCAGCGTTGGGACAGGGGGATTGAACACTGAAGCTTTCTTT
CASSVGTGGLNTEAFF
>TRBJ1-1|TRBV6-6|few|NA
TGTGCCAGCAACGGCCGGGGGCGCGACACTGAAGCTTTCTTT
CASNGRGRDTEAFF
>TRBJ2-2|TRBV7-8|many|NA
TGTGCCAGCAGCTTAGGAGGAAACACCGGGGAGCTGTTTTTT
CASSLGGNTGELFF
>TRBJ2-5|TRBV27|NA|TRBD2
TGTGCCAGCAGTCCCGGACTAGCGGGGGGGCCGTGGGAGACCCAGTACTTC
CASSPGLAGGPWETQYF
>TRBJ2-7|TRBV7-9|few|NA
TGTGCCAGCAGCCATGGGACGGCACACTACGAGCAGTACTTC
CASSHGTAHYEQYF
>TRBJ2-3|TRBV2|NA|TRBD2
TGTGCCAGCGGTGGGGGGGTGGGCACAGATACGCAGTATTTT
CASGGGVGTDTQYF
>TRBJ1-5|TRBV7-2|many|NA
TGTGCCAGCAGCCTATTCCGGACGCCCGCGAACCAGCCCCAGCATTTT
CASSLFRTPANQPQHF
>TRBJ1-4|TRBV5-1|NA|NA
TGCGCCAGCAGCCCAACCGGGCCCATCGGAACTAATGAAAAACTGTTTTTT
CASSPTGPIGTNEKLFF
>TRBJ2-2|TRBV28|NA|TRBD1
TGTGCCAGCACAGGACAGGGGTCTAACACCGGGGAGCTGTTTTTT
CASTGQGSNTGELFF
>TRBJ2-1|TRBV4-1|few|NA
TGTGCCAGCAGCCAAGATGGGTACCGTTTCCCAAATGAGCAGTTCTTC
CASSQDGYRFPNEQFF